A single sample gave rise to the 29 T cell receptor beta chains below, sequenced in a study of T cell repertoires in cytomegalovirus infection. TCRdb independently ran MiXCR on the reads; one entry per CDR3 protein. The repertoire includes 700,000 to 950,000 distinct CDR3 sequences, about 31% of them detected once, and around 11% sits in the top ten. Their antigens remain unidentified. The sample consisted of cultured CD8+ T cells from PBMCs, taken from culture after CMV antigen stimulation. Every receptor here comes from a human donor in good health (CMV status not recorded). Some clones in this sample may be carry-over from other donors' samples.

The chain joins TRBV9 to TRBJ1-2, with D possibly TRBD1 on 6 matching bases. V was trimmed by 4 bases and J by 3 bases, leaving 16 bases between them. The CDR3 is 15 residues long. CDR1 and CDR2 (germline): SGDLS, YYNGEE. In DNA, the CDR3 is TGTGCCAGCAGCAGCGGGGCAGGGGACTACTATGGCTACACCTTC. Protein product: CASSSGAGDYYGYTF.

This clonotype has more than one count but fewer than ten. This rearrangement joins TRBV7-9 to TRBJ1-5; D is unclear. The V end was cut by 5 bases, the J end by 0 bases, with 14 bases between. The CDR3 length is 16 residues. The germline gives CDR1 SEHNR, CDR2 FQNEAQ (reference sequence). This chain's CDR3 is CASSRSTENSNQPQHF. The CDR3 DNA is TGTGCCAGCAGCCGAAGTACAGAGAATAGCAATCAGCCCCAGCATTTT.

Ten or more counts support this clonotype. This chain uses TRBV7-6 with TRBJ2-1; no firm D call. The V end was cut by 5 bases, the J end by 7 bases, with 9 bases between. Germline loops: CDR1 SGHVS, CDR2 FNYEAQ. The CDR3 loop spans 12 amino acids. As DNA, the CDR3 is TGTGCCAGCAGCGCTCCGTGGAATGAGCAGTTCTTC. Its protein is CASSAPWNEQFF.

This clonotype was observed a few times. This rearrangement joins TRBV13 to TRBJ2-5; D is ambiguous. This CDR3 is built from 18 residues. Trimming took off 0 bases at V and 3 bases at J, with 20 bases between the two ends. Per germline, CDR1 PRHDT and CDR2 FYEKMQ (reference sequence). CDR3 DNA sequence: TGTGCCAGCAGCTTAGGCCCCCTGGCCTGGGCGATTGAAGAGACCCAGTACTTC. Protein: CASSLGPLAWAIEETQYF.

This clonotype was seen a few times. This sequence joins TRBV6-2 or TRBV6-3 and TRBJ2-7; no clear D. V dropped 6 bases and J dropped 6 bases, with 15 bases sitting between them. The CDR3 sequence is 13 residues long. Germline CDR1 MNHEY, CDR2 SVGEGT. The CDR3 DNA sequence: TGTGCCAGCAGCCTTGGCGACTTGCGCGAGCAGTACGTC. Its protein is CASSLGDLREQYV.

V gene TRBV27 combines with J gene TRBJ2-3; D gene ambiguous. Trimming stripped 1 base from V and 6 bases from J, with 11 bases between. Per germline, CDR1 MNHEY and CDR2 SMNVEV (reference sequence). The CDR3 sequence is 14 residues long. The CDR3, as DNA: TGTGCCAGCAGTTTATTCCCCCGGTCTGATACGCAGTATTTT. It yields the protein CASSLFPRSDTQYF.

The chain has TRBV6-6 and TRBJ2-3; D ambiguous. Germline V CDR1 and CDR2: MNHNY, SVGAGI (reference sequence). The V end was cut by 7 bases, the J end by 6 bases, with 8 bases between. The length of the CDR3 is 11 residues. The chain's CDR3 is CASKGADTQYF. CDR3 coding DNA: TGTGCCAGCAAAGGCGCCGATACGCAGTATTTT.

V and J are TRBV4-1 and TRBJ2-7; tentatively, D is TRBD1 or TRBD2 (7 bases each). The CDR3 runs to 17 residues. The germline V gene encodes CDR1 MGHRA and CDR2 YSYEKL. Between the trimmed V and J ends, which lost 0 bases and 2 bases, there was a span of 17 bases. The CDR3 bases are TGCGCCAGCAGCCAAGAGGGGGGGGCAGGGGGAGCCTACGAGCAGTACTTC. Translating it yields CASSQEGGAGGAYEQYF.

This clonotype was counted between two and nine times. This chain connects TRBV3-1 to TRBJ2-5; the D is unclear. The length of the CDR3 is 12 residues. Germline values: CDR1 LGHDT, CDR2 YNNKEL (reference sequence). Trimming removed 8 bases from V and 1 base from J, with 8 bases in between. The CDR3 DNA reads TGTGCCAGCCGTTCAGTCCAAGAGACCCAGTACTTC. Its protein product is CASRSVQETQYF.

The genes are TRBV6-1 and TRBJ2-4, with TRBD1 identical over 11 bases. Germline V gene sequence: CDR1 MNHNS, CDR2 SASEGT. This CDR3 has 12 amino acids. V was clipped by 8 bases and J by 10 bases; unmatched bases: 4. Here the CDR3 reads CASGTGGTIQYF. CDR3 in DNA: TGTGCCAGCGGGACAGGGGGAACTATTCAGTACTTC.

The rearrangement links TRBV19 to TRBJ2-1; D not resolved. Germline V gives CDR1 LNHDA, CDR2 SQIVND (reference sequence). This CDR3 spans 15 amino acids. V shed 3 bases and J shed 4 bases, with 13 bases lying between them. In DNA, the CDR3 is TGTGCCAGTAGTATTTTCTGGGCGGATTACAATGAGCAGTTCTTC. Residues: CASSIFWADYNEQFF.

The chain uses TRBV7-4 and TRBJ1-1, with D uncertain. Trimming cost V 1 base and J 7 bases, with 13 bases left between them. Germline V gene lookup returns CDR1 SGHVT and CDR2 SQSDAQ. CDR3 length: 14 amino acids. CDR3 in amino acids: CASSLGPRYGEAFF. DNA of the CDR3: TGTGCCAGCAGCTTAGGGCCGAGGTACGGTGAAGCTTTCTTT.

This clonotype was found a few times. The V and J genes are TRBV7-2 and TRBJ1-5; 8 nucleotides line up with TRBD1. The CDR3 extends over 14 amino acids. CDR1 is SGHTA and CDR2 is FQGNSA in the germline V gene. V gave up 3 bases and J gave up 7 bases; unmatched junction bases: 5. The CDR3 nucleotides read TGTGCCAGCAGCTTCAGGGGGCGAGGACAGCCCCAGCATTTT. Its translation: CASSFRGRGQPQHF. The full variable domain, its missing parts supplied by reference TRBV7-2 and TRBJ1-5, is GAGVSQSPSNKVTEKGKDVELRCDPISGHTALYWYRQSLGQGLEFLIYFQGNSAPDKSGLPSDRFSAERTGGSVSTLTIQRTQQEDSAVYLCASSFRGRGQPQHFGDGTRLSIL.

The V gene is TRBV6-1, the J gene TRBJ2-7, with 7 bases fitting TRBD1. The V and J ends lost 6 bases and 3 bases, in that order; junction bases with no gene match: 14. The CDR3 runs 16 residues. Germline CDR1 reads MNHNS; CDR2 reads SASEGT. The CDR3 DNA reads TGTGCCAGCAGCCACGGATTGACAGGGTTCGTCTACGAGCAGTACTTC. It specifies CASSHGLTGFVYEQYF.

This clonotype was recorded once. A much bigger clone sits one base away, suggesting this may be a read error. The CDR3 reads CASSFAVRGEGGWIYQPQHF. In nucleotides, the CDR3 is TGTGCCAGCAGCTTTGCCGTTAGGGGCGAGGGAGGGTGGATTTATCAGCCCCAGCATTTT. The chain uses TRBV7-2 and TRBJ1-5, with a possible D match to TRBD1 (5 bases). Trimming removed 3 bases from V and 5 bases from J, with 29 bases in between. Germline loops: CDR1 SGHTA, CDR2 FQGNSA. The CDR3 extends over 20 amino acids.

The gene calls are TRBV7-9 and TRBJ2-5, with D possibly called TRBD1 or TRBD2 (5 bases each). The CDR3 loop spans 15 amino acids. In germline, CDR1 is SEHNR, CDR2 FQNEAQ (reference sequence). Trimming shortened V by 5 bases and J by 5 bases, and 18 bases separated the two germline ends. The DNA of the CDR3 is TGTGCCAGCAGCCCTCCGGGACCAGGGTTGGAGACCCAGTACTTC. It specifies CASSPPGPGLETQYF. The full variable domain, with the rest looked up from reference TRBV7-9 and TRBJ2-5, is DTGVSQNPRHKITKRGQNVTFRCDPISEHNRLYWYRQTLGQGPEFLTYFQNEAQLEKSRLLSDRFSAERPKGSFSTLEIQRTEQGDSAMYLCASSPPGPGLETQYFGPGTRLLVL.

This rearrangement joins TRBV6-2 or TRBV6-3 to TRBJ2-7; 10 positions agree with TRBD1. The CDR3 is made up of 17 amino acids. Trimming removed 5 bases from V and 1 base from J; junction bases left unmatched: 11. CDR1 MNHEY and CDR2 SVGEGT come from the germline V gene. CDR3 bases: TGTGCCAGCAGTACTCCGACAGGGGGCCTTTTATCCTACGAGCAGTACTTC. It codes for CASSTPTGGLLSYEQYF.

Written as DNA, the CDR3 is TGTGCCAGCAGTGTGCCGGAGGGGCGAGACAAAAACATTCAGTACTTC. Protein sequence: CASSVPEGRDKNIQYF. V gene TRBV5-3 combines with J gene TRBJ2-4; TRBD2 might be the D (6 bases). TRBV5-3 has ORF status, its function being uncertain. V was shortened by 8 bases and J by 3 bases, with 21 bases between the two germline ends. The CDR3 covers 16 residues.

In DNA form, the CDR3 reads TGTGCCAGCAGCGGAGACCCTAGCGGGGAAAAATCCTACAATGAGCAGTTCTTC. The encoded protein is CASSGDPSGEKSYNEQFF. V and J are TRBV9 and TRBJ2-1, with 9 nucleotides matching TRBD2. Germline V gene sequence: CDR1 SGDLS, CDR2 YYNGEE. The CDR3 extends over 18 amino acids. J gave up 1 base and V 3 bases, and 11 bases lay outside the gene matches. The whole variable domain, remainder taken from reference TRBV9 and TRBJ2-1, is DSGVTQTPKHLITATGQRVTLRCSPRSGDLSVYWYQQSLDQGLQFLIQYYNGEERAKGNILERFSAQQFPDLHSELNLSSLELGDSALYFCASSGDPSGEKSYNEQFFGPGTRLTVL.

The chain employs TRBV6-2 or TRBV6-3 and TRBJ2-7; the D gene is possibly TRBD1 (5 bases). This CDR3 has 14 residues. The germline CDR1 and CDR2 sequences are MNHEY and SVGEGT. V dropped 6 bases and J dropped 3 bases, with 15 bases sitting between them. This chain's CDR3 is CASSGRVPDYEQYV. The CDR3 nucleotides are TGTGCCAGCAGCGGCAGGGTTCCAGACTACGAGCAGTACGTC.

This clonotype was found a few times. The V and J genes are TRBV5-8 and TRBJ2-3; tentatively, D is TRBD2 (6 bases). The V end was cut by 2 bases, the J end by 0 bases, with 10 bases between. Germline assignment: CDR1 SGHTS and CDR2 YDEGEE. The CDR3 totals 15 residues. Here the CDR3 reads CASSLWEASTDTQYF. The CDR3 region has the DNA TGTGCCAGCAGCTTATGGGAGGCCAGCACAGATACGCAGTATTTT.

This clonotype was counted a few times. J is TRBJ2-3 and V is TRBV7-3, with 8 bases identical to TRBD1. The junction had 17 bases not matched to a gene; V was cut back by 5 bases and J by 7 bases. This CDR3 comprises 17 residues. Germline assignment: CDR1 SGHTA and CDR2 FQGTGA. The CDR3, as DNA: TGTGCCAGCAGCCGGACGAGAGGACAGGGTGGGGTTAATACGCAGTATTTT. Amino acids: CASSRTRGQGGVNTQYF.

In the case of this clonotype: The junction departs from the called germline gene at one end, perhaps through a read error. The chain has TRBV27 and TRBJ1-3; no clear D gene. The CDR3 runs 15 residues. Germline lookup yields CDR1 MNHEY and CDR2 SMNVEV (reference sequence). The CDR3 spells CVSMEAGPSGNTIYF. The CDR3 region has the DNA TGTGTCAGCATGGAGGCAGGACCCTCTGGAAACACCATATATTTT.

This chain joins TRBV7-6 and TRBJ1-6; 10 bases fit TRBD1. V shed 3 bases, J shed 14 bases, and the junction held 7 bases outside the gene matches. In germline, CDR1 is SGHVS, CDR2 FNYEAQ. This CDR3 contains 14 residues. DNA for the CDR3: TGTGCCAGCAGCTTTGGGACAGGGGTATTCACCCTCCACTTT. Its translation: CASSFGTGVFTLHF.

This clonotype showed up just a few times. In DNA, the CDR3 is TGTGCCAGCACCGAATCAGGGACAGTCTATAATTCACCCCTCCACTTT. Its translation: CASTESGTVYNSPLHF. This chain uses TRBV28 with TRBJ1-6; 7 bases map to TRBD1. V dropped 7 bases and J dropped 3; count of bases not matched to a gene: 9. This CDR3 has 16 amino acids. The germline V gene encodes CDR1 MDHEN and CDR2 SYDVKM.

This clonotype was counted a few times. The chain combines TRBV12-5 with TRBJ2-5; D is possibly TRBD1 (5 bases). CDR3 length: 15 residues. Germline CDR1 is LGHNT and CDR2 is FRNRAP. V lost 2 bases to trimming and J lost 5 bases, with 15 bases between them. DNA of the CDR3: TGTGCTAGTGGTTTGTGGTATTTGGGGCAGGAGACCCAGTACTTC. Protein sequence: CASGLWYLGQETQYF.

The V gene is TRBV12-5, the J gene TRBJ1-1; D may be TRBD1 (5 bases). The CDR3 loop spans 14 amino acids. Germline V gene sequence: CDR1 LGHNT, CDR2 FRNRAP. Trimming removed 5 bases at V and 4 bases at J, with 14 bases between. The CDR3, as DNA: TGTGCTAGTGGTGCACCACAGGTGTGCACTGAAGCTTTCTTT. Translated: CASGAPQVCTEAFF.

CDR3 sequence: CASSQTGSGNQPQHF. The CDR3 DNA follows: TGTGCCAGCAGCCAGACAGGAAGCGGCAATCAGCCCCAGCATTTT. The chain has TRBV3-1 and TRBJ1-5; D is possibly TRBD1 (6 bases). Trimming took 3 bases from V and 2 from J, leaving 11 bases between them. CDR1 and CDR2 from the germline V gene are LGHDT and YNNKEL (reference sequence). The CDR3 is 15 residues long.

This clonotype was counted between two and nine times. The rearrangement joins TRBV12-3 or TRBV12-4 to TRBJ1-1, with D possibly being TRBD1 (6 bases). V was shortened by 3 bases and J by 0 bases, with 14 bases between the two germline ends. This CDR3 spans 16 amino acids. The CDR3: CASSFFADRMNTEAFF. CDR3 coding DNA: TGTGCCAGCAGTTTTTTTGCCGACAGGATGAACACTGAAGCTTTCTTT.